This T cell receptor beta chain was sequenced in a study of CD8 T cells in Susac syndrome. Bulk CD8+ and CD4+ cells came from magnetic negative isolation; CD8+ TEMRA by FACS. The CDR3 has 15 residues. Trimming at V came to 3 bases and at J to 2 bases, leaving 1 base not matched to a gene. The V gene's germline CDR1 is LGHDT and CDR2 YNNKEL (reference sequence). Reverse transcription of roughly 0.5 to 1 ug RNA was carried out with random hexamers. MiXCR, run by TCRdb on the immunoSEQ multiplex PCR reads, gives a single entry per CDR3 protein. Among about 210,000 distinct CDR3 sequences, about 95% were seen once, and the ten largest hold around 0.099%.

The V call is TRBV3-1, the J call TRBJ2-5, with 12 bases aligning to TRBD2. The source material was CD4+ T cells from PBMCs. This receptor was taken from a human donor with multiple sclerosis. This CDR3 reads CASSHLAGGQETQYF. CDR3 DNA: TGTGCCAGCAGCCATCTAGCGGGGGGGCAAGAGACCCAGTACTTC.